This TCR beta chain was sequenced during a study of neoadjuvant nivolumab and ipilimumab in lung cancer. On this clone: Its specificity is not known.

Regarding the study as a whole: Only two of four nivolumab-treated tumors gained richness and clonality by surgery.

Measured with immunoSEQ multiplex PCR; TCRdb has only the in-frame clones, and not every one. The repertoire holds 25,000 to 30,000 clones, with approximately 85% as singletons. V lost 1 base to trimming and J lost 7 bases; unmatched junction nucleotides: 15. Germline V CDR1 and CDR2: MNHNS, SASEGT. The CDR3 covers 18 residues. This TCR was recovered from an adult with non-small cell lung cancer. The chain links TRBV6-1 to TRBJ2-2, with 7 nucleotides matching TRBD2. The sequences come from tumor tissue, collected after neoadjuvant nivolumab, alone or with ipilimumab, at or shortly before surgery. The CDR3 sequence is CASSEEALWREKVGELFF. CDR3 DNA: TGTGCCAGCAGTGAAGAGGCCCTTTGGCGGGAGAAGGTCGGGGAGCTGTTTTTT.